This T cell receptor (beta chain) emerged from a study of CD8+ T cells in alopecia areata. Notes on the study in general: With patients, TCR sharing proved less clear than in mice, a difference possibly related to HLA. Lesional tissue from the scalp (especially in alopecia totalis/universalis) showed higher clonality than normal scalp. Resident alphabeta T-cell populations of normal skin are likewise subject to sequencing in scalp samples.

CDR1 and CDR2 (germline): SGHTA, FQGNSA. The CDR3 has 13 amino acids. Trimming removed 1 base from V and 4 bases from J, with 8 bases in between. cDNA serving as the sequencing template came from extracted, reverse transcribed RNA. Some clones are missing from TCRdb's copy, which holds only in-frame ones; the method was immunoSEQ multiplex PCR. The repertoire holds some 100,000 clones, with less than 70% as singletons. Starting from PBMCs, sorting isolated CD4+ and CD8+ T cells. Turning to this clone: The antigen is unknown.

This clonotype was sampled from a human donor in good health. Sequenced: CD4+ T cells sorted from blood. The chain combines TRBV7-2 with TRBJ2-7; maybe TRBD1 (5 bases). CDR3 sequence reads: CASSLGRVYEQYF. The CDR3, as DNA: TGTGCCAGCAGCTTAGGCAGGGTGTACGAGCAGTACTTC.